The TCR beta chain described here comes from a study of T-cell reconstitution after alpha-beta-depleted transplantation in children. This clonotype was picked up a small number of times. Library preparation (for TCRbeta) was performed with unique molecular identifiers. Each CDR3 protein gets one entry after TCRdb re-called the PCR reads with MiXCR. The table shows under 450,000 distinct CDR3 sequences, with about 14% occurring only once. The CDR3 contains 14 residues. The germline V gene has CDR1 SGHVS and CDR2 FNYEAQ. The germline V and J ends were trimmed by 1 base and 5 bases, with 11 bases remaining between them.

This clonotype was sampled from a human donor who donated a stem cell graft to a child with Fanconi anemia. V and J are TRBV7-6 and TRBJ2-5; the D is unclear. Sequencing was performed on PBMCs, taken from the stem cell graft. CDR3 in amino acids: CASSLVVDSETQYF. CDR3 sequence (DNA): TGTGCCAGCAGCTTAGTAGTGGATTCCGAGACCCAGTACTTC. The entire variable domain, with the rest obtained from reference TRBV7-6 and TRBJ2-5, is as follows: GAGVSQSPRYKVTKRGQDVALRCDPISGHVSLYWYRQALGQGPEFLTYFNYEAQQDKSGLPNDRFSAERPEGSISTLTIQRTEQRDSAMYRCASSLVVDSETQYFGPGTRLLVL.